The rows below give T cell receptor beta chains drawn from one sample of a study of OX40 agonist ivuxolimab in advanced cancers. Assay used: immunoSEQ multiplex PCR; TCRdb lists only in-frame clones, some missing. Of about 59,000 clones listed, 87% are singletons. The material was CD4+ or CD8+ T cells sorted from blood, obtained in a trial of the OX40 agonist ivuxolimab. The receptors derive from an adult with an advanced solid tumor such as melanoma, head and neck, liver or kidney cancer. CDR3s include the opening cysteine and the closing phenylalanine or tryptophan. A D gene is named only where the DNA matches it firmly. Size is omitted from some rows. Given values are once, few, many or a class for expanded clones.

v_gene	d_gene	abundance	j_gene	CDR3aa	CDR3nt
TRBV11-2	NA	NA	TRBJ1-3	CASSLTSVGTIYF	TGTGCCAGCAGCTTGACATCGGTCGGCACCATATATTTT
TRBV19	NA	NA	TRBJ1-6	CASSIPDTVNSPLHF	TGTGCCAGTAGTATACCGGACACTGTTAATTCACCCCTCCACTTT
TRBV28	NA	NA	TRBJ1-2	CASSQERGYTF	TGTGCCAGCAGTCAGGAGAGGGGCTACACCTTC
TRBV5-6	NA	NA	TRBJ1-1	CASSLGVGNTEAFF	TGTGCCAGCAGCTTGGGGGTAGGCAACACTGAAGCTTTCTTT
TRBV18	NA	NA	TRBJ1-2	CASSGTLSPSYGYTF	TGTGCCAGCTCGGGAACCCTCTCTCCCTCCTATGGCTACACCTTC
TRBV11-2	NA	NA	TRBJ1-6	CASSLPWGDSPLHF	TGTGCCAGCAGCTTACCTTGGGGTGATTCACCCCTCCACTTT
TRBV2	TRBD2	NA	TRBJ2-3	CASRKYGLAGGLSTDTQYF	TGTGCCAGCAGAAAGTACGGGCTAGCGGGGGGCCTTAGCACAGATACGCAGTATTTT
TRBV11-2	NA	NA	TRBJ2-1	CASSLAGLAKYNEQFF	TGTGCCAGCAGCTTAGCGGGTCTAGCGAAATACAATGAGCAGTTCTTC
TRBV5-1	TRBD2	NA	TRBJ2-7	CASSFWSSGGQSYEQYF	TGCGCCAGCAGCTTTTGGTCTAGCGGGGGACAAAGCTACGAGCAGTACTTC
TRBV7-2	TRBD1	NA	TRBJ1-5	CASSFQTGRNQPQHF	TGTGCCAGCAGCTTCCAGACAGGGCGTAATCAGCCCCAGCATTTT
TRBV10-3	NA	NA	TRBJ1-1	CAISESEGTEAFF	TGTGCCATCAGTGAGTCCGAGGGCACTGAAGCTTTCTTT
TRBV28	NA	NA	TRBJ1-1	CASKTLRQVVAFF	TGTGCCAGCAAAACCTTAAGACAGGTGGTAGCTTTCTTT
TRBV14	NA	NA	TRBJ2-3	CASSQGTVSTDTQYF	TGTGCCAGCAGCCAAGGGACAGTCAGCACAGATACGCAGTATTTT
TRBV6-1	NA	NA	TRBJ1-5	CASSELGGGSNQPQHF	TGTGCCAGCAGTGAACTGGGAGGGGGTAGCAATCAGCCCCAGCATTTT
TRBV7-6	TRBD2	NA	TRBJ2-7	CASSPTSGFTYEQYF	TGTGCCAGCAGCCCTACTAGCGGGTTTACTTACGAGCAGTACTTC
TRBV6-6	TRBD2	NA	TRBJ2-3	CASSPQRGGTDTQYF	TGTGCCAGCAGTCCCCAGCGGGGGGGAACAGATACGCAGTATTTT
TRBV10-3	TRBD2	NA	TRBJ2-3	CAISLSASGGVDTQYF	TGTGCCATCAGTCTGTCCGCTAGCGGGGGGGTAGATACGCAGTATTTT
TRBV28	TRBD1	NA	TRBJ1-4	CASKGQGDLKLFF	TGTGCCAGCAAGGGACAGGGTGACTTAAAACTGTTTTTT
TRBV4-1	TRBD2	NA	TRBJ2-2	CASSQFLREVSDTGELFF	TGCGCCAGCAGCCAGTTCTTGCGGGAGGTGTCGGACACCGGGGAGCTGTTTTTT
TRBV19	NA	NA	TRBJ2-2	CASSLQGDGELFF	TGTGCCAGTAGTTTACAGGGAGACGGGGAGCTGTTTTTT
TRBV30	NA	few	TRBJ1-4	CAWTGRVPVEKLFF	TGTGCCTGGACAGGGCGGGTCCCCGTTGAAAAACTGTTTTTT
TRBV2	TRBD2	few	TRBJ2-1	CASSESRIAGGWSYNEQFF	TGTGCCAGCAGTGAAAGTCGAATCGCGGGGGGCTGGTCCTACAATGAGCAGTTCTTC
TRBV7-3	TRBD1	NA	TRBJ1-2	CASSPGGTGGASYTF	TGTGCCAGCAGCCCCGGAGGGACAGGGGGCGCAAGCTACACCTTC
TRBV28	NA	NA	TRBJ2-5	CASGRRTQYF	TGTGCCAGCGGTAGGAGGACCCAGTACTTC
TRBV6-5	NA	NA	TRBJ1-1	CASSTTTGMNTEAFF	TGTGCCAGCAGTACTACGACAGGTATGAACACTGAAGCTTTCTTT
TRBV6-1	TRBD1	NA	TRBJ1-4	CASSEDRGHEKLFF	TGTGCCAGCAGTGAAGACAGGGGGCATGAAAAACTGTTTTTT
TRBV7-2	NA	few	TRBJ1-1	CASSMLQTEAFF	TGTGCCAGCAGCATGCTTCAGACTGAAGCTTTCTTT
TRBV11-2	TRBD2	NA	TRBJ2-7	CASSLGRDYKSSYEQYF	TGTGCCAGCAGCTTAGGACGGGACTATAAAAGCTCCTACGAGCAGTACTTC
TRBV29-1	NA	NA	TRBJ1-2	CSVPRQGNYGYTF	TGCAGCGTACCTCGCCAGGGTAACTATGGCTACACCTTC
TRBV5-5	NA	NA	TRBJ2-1	CASRPFGDEQFF	TGTGCCAGCAGACCCTTCGGCGATGAGCAGTTCTTC
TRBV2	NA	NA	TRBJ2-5	CASTGQGLIQETQYF	TGTGCCAGCACCGGGCAGGGTCTTATCCAAGAGACCCAGTACTTC
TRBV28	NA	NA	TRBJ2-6	CASSPPGHSSGANVLTF	TGTGCCAGCAGTCCCCCGGGACATTCCTCTGGGGCCAACGTCCTGACTTTC
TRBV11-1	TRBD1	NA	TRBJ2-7	CASSTGTGPYEQYF	TGTGCCAGCAGCACCGGGACAGGGCCCTACGAGCAGTACTTC
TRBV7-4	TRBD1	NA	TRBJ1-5	CASSSSFGTGASYLNQPQHF	TGTGCCAGCAGCTCGTCGTTTGGGACAGGGGCCTCCTACTTAAATCAGCCCCAGCATTTT
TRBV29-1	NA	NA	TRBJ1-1	CSVSGDTEAFF	TGCAGCGTTTCGGGGGACACTGAAGCTTTCTTT
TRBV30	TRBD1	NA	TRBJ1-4	CAWGPYYGQGGNEKLFF	TGTGCCTGGGGTCCCTACTACGGACAGGGGGGAAATGAAAAACTGTTTTTT
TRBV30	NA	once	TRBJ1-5	CAWSGRYNQPQHF	TGTGCCTGGAGTGGTAGATACAATCAGCCCCAGCATTTT
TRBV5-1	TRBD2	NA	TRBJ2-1	CASSLESGGVDEQFF	TGCGCCAGCAGCTTGGAAAGCGGGGGGGTTGATGAGCAGTTCTTC
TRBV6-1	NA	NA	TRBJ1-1	CASSEGKVTEAFF	TGTGCCAGCAGTGAAGGTAAAGTCACTGAAGCTTTCTTT
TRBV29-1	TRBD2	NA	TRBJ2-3	CSASGTSGRLDTQYF	TGCAGCGCCAGTGGGACTAGCGGGAGGTTAGATACGCAGTATTTT
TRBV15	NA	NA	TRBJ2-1	CATRAGNQDEQFF	TGTGCCACCCGGGCGGGCAATCAAGATGAGCAGTTCTTC
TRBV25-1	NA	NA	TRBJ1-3	CASSRASGNTIYF	TGTGCCAGTAGCAGGGCCTCTGGAAACACCATATATTTT
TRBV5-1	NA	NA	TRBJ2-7	CASSLDGGSYEQYF	TGCGCCAGCAGCTTGGATGGGGGCTCCTACGAGCAGTACTTC
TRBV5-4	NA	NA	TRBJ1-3	CASSTGQMGSGNTIYF	TGTGCCAGCAGCACCGGACAAATGGGTTCTGGAAACACCATATATTTT
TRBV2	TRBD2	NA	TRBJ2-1	CASSERLAGGVNEQFF	TGTGCCAGCAGTGAACGACTAGCGGGAGGGGTAAATGAGCAGTTCTTC
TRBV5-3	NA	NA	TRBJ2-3	CARSLIWNFTDTQYF	TGTGCCAGAAGCCTGATTTGGAACTTCACAGATACGCAGTATTTT
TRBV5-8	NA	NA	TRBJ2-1	CASSLLYNEQFF	TGTGCCAGCAGCTTGCTTTACAATGAGCAGTTCTTC
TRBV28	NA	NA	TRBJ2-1	CASSFYMEPSYNEQFF	TGTGCCAGCAGTTTTTACATGGAGCCCTCCTACAATGAGCAGTTCTTC
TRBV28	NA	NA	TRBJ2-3	CASRQTSTDTQYF	TGTGCCAGCAGGCAGACTAGCACAGATACGCAGTATTTT
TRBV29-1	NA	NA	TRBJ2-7	CSVKGGSSGSYEQYF	TGCAGCGTTAAAGGGGGGTCCTCGGGGTCCTACGAGCAGTACTTC